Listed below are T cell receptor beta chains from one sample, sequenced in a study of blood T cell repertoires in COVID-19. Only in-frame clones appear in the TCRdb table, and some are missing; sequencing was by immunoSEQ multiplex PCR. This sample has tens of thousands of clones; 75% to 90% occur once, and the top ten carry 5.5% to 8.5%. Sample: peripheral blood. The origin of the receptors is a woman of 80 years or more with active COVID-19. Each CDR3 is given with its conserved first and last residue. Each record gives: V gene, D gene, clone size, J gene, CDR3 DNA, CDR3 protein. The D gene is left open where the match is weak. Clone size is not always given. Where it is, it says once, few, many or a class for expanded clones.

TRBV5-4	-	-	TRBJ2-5	TGTGCCAGCAGCTTGGGGAGACAGCCCCAAGAGACCCAGTACTTC	CASSLGRQPQETQYF
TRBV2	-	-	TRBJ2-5	TGTGCCAGCAGTCGCTCGGTTGGAGAGACCCAGTACTTC	CASSRSVGETQYF
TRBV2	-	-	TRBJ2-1	TGTGCCAGCAGTGACGCGACAGGAACGATCTACAATGAGCAGTTCTTC	CASSDATGTIYNEQFF
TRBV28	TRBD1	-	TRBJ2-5	TGTGCCAGCAGCCAAGACACAGGGGGCGGACGGGGAGAGACCCAGTACTTC	CASSQDTGGGRGETQYF
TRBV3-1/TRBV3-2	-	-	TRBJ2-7	TGTGCCAGCAGCCAAGAAGATCGGGACGAGCAGTACTTC	CASSQEDRDEQYF
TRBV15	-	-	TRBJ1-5	TGTGCCACCAGCAGAGTTGGTCCTGTGGGGCAGCTGAATAGCAATCAGCCCCAGCATTTT	CATSRVGPVGQLNSNQPQHF
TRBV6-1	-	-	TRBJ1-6	TGTGCCAGCAGTGAAGACAGTTCTAATTCACCCCTCCACTTT	CASSEDSSNSPLHF
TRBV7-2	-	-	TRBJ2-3	TGTGCCAGCAGCTACGCCGGGGGAGCCTTAGATACGCAGTATTTT	CASSYAGGALDTQYF
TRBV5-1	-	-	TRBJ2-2	TGCGCCAGCAGCTTGCTGGAAAGGGGTTCCACCGGGGAGCTGTTTTTT	CASSLLERGSTGELFF
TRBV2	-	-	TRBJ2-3	TGTGCCAGCAGCCTCCAGGGGTTAGGCACAGATACGCAGTATTTT	CASSLQGLGTDTQYF
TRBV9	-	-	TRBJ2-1	TGTGCCAGCAGCGTATTACTAGCTAACAATGAGCAGTTCTTC	CASSVLLANNEQFF
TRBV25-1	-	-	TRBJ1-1	TGTGCCAGCAGCCTTTGGGATGGGGGGGCTGAAGCTTTCTTT	CASSLWDGGAEAFF
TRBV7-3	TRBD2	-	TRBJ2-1	TGTGCCAGCAGCTTGGCGGGAGGGCGGAATGAGCAGTTCTTC	CASSLAGGRNEQFF
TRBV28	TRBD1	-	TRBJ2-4	TGTGCCAGCAGTATAAGGACAGGTTCCCAAAACATTCAGTACTTC	CASSIRTGSQNIQYF
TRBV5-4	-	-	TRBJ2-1	TGTGCCAGCAGCTTGGATAACAATGAGCAGTTCTTC	CASSLDNNEQFF
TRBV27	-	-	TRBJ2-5	TGTGCCAGCAGCCCCCGCGCGGGCGGAACGACCCAGTACTTC	CASSPRAGGTTQYF
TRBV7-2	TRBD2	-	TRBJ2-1	TGTGCCAGCAGCCCCCCACGGTCGACTAGCGGGAGGGGCAATGAGCAGTTCTTC	CASSPPRSTSGRGNEQFF
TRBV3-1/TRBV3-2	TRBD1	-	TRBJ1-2	TGTGCCAGCAGCCTACCGCCCAACAGGGGCAGTAACTATGGCTACACCTTC	CASSLPPNRGSNYGYTF
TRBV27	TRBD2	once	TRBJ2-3	TGTGCCAGCTCAATAGGGAGGGGTACGCAGTATTTT	CASSIGRGTQYF
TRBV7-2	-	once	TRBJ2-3	TGTGCCAGCAGCTTACATACAGATACGCAGTATTTT	CASSLHTDTQYF
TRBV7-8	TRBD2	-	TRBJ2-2	TGTGCCAGCAGCTTATTTGGTGGAGTAGCGGGAGCCGGGGAGCTGTTTTTT	CASSLFGGVAGAGELFF